This passage covers 23 T cell receptor beta chains from one sample sequenced in a study of cytomegalovirus exposure and HLA in healthy donors (dated by TCRdb to about 2017). Libraries were made using the immunoSEQ multiplex PCR assay. For the multiplex PCR, a mixture combining 60 forward primers for TCR Vbeta segments and 13 reverse primers for TCR Jbeta segments was used. TCRdb's version of the immuneACCESS table is confined to in-frame rearrangements and falls short of the full clone set. An unresolved V gene accounts for under half of the shortfall where checked; the remainder is of unknown origin. This sample lists 60,000 to 95,000 clones; around 73% were detected once. About 8.2% of the sample rests with the top ten. The material sequenced was PBMCs. Every receptor here comes from a woman in her forties in good health and CMV-seropositive.

This CDR3 reads CASSLAKAGEGTDTQYF. The DNA for the CDR3 is TGCGCCAGCAGCTTGGCCAAGGCAGGGGAAGGGACAGATACGCAGTATTTT. The V and J genes are TRBV5-1 and TRBJ2-3, with D possibly matching TRBD1 (6 bases). The length of the CDR3 is 17 residues. Germline V gene lookup returns CDR1 SGHRS and CDR2 YFSETQ. The V end was cut by 0 bases, the J end by 3 bases, with 17 bases between.

The chain carries TRBV29-1 and TRBJ2-5, with 7 bases matching TRBD1. The CDR3 totals 14 residues. The germline gives CDR1 SQVTM, CDR2 ANQGSEA. V lost 4 bases and J lost 4; bases outside the gene matches: 9. CDR3 DNA: TGCAGCGTTGGGAGTGAGGCAGGGGGAGAGACCCAGTACTTC. Amino acid sequence: CSVGSEAGGETQYF.

The chain employs TRBV5-6 and TRBJ2-7; 7 positions match TRBD1. Looked up from germline, CDR1 is SGHDT and CDR2 is YYEEEE. The CDR3 extends over 16 amino acids. The V and J ends lost 4 bases and 4 bases, in that order; junction bases with no gene match: 14. The CDR3 is CASSLETGKGWYEQYF. CDR3 in DNA: TGTGCCAGCAGCCTAGAGACAGGGAAAGGTTGGTACGAGCAGTACTTC.

The chain recombines TRBV7-9 with TRBJ2-3; TRBD1 agrees at 10 bases. V trimming: 5 bases; J trimming: 6 bases; junction bases outside the gene matches: 8. Germline CDR1 is SEHNR and CDR2 is FQNEAQ (reference sequence). This CDR3 region has 15 residues. Written as DNA, the CDR3 is TGTGCCAGCAGCCGAGGACAGGGACAGGGGGATACGCAGTATTTT. Its translation: CASSRGQGQGDTQYF. Filled out from reference TRBV7-9 and TRBJ2-3, the complete variable domain reads DTGVSQNPRHKITKRGQNVTFRCDPISEHNRLYWYRQTLGQGPEFLTYFQNEAQLEKSRLLSDRFSAERPKGSFSTLEIQRTEQGDSAMYLCASSRGQGQGDTQYFGPGTRLTVL.

V usage is TRBV6-1 and J usage is TRBJ2-4, with D perhaps TRBD2 (5 bases). Looked up from germline, CDR1 is MNHNS and CDR2 is SASEGT. The CDR3 is 14 amino acids. V was pared by 5 bases and J by 7 bases, with 15 bases between. The CDR3 DNA follows: TGTGCCAGCAGTCCCCGTAGTAGCGTGAACATTCAGTACTTC. Translation: CASSPRSSVNIQYF.

This clone came up once. At one end, the junction sequence differs from germline, possibly due to a read error. The chain has TRBV19 and TRBJ2-7, with TRBD2 matching 8 bases. The CDR3 loop spans 13 amino acids. The V gene's germline CDR1 is LNHDA and CDR2 SQIVND (reference sequence). CDR3: CASSGAGGVRMNF. CDR3 DNA sequence: TGTGCCAGTAGTGGCGCGGGAGGTGTTCGCATGAACTTC.

The CDR3 sequence: CASSEHNSPLHF. CDR3 coding DNA: TGCGCCAGCAGCGAGCATAATTCACCCCTCCACTTT. The chain is built from TRBV4-3 and TRBJ1-6; D not resolved. The length of the CDR3 is 12 residues. V was trimmed by 5 bases and J by 5 bases, leaving 4 bases between them. CDR1 LGHNA and CDR2 YSLEER come from the germline V gene.

The chain carries TRBV12-1 and TRBJ2-3; the D call of TRBD1 is as the table states it, not checked on the DNA. TRBV12-1 is marked as a pseudogene. The CDR3 sequence is 14 residues long. The CDR3 DNA reads as TGTGCCAGCACCTACAGGGGTTTTACAGATACGCAGTATTTT. Its protein product is CASTYRGFTDTQYF.

V is TRBV6-6 and J is TRBJ1-6, with a weak D call TRBD1 (6 bases). CDR3 length: 15 residues. Germline CDR1 and CDR2: MNHNY and SVGAGI (reference sequence). V lost 4 bases, J lost 9 bases, and 16 bases lay in between. The CDR3 here is CASSSWQGRGSPLHF. The CDR3 nucleotides are TGTGCCAGCAGTTCCTGGCAGGGGAGGGGTTCACCCCTCCACTTT.

This chain joins TRBV6-1 and TRBJ2-1, with 14 nucleotides matching TRBD2. V lost 11 bases, J lost 7 bases, and 10 bases stayed unmatched. Germline V gene sequence: CDR1 MNHNS, CDR2 SASEGT. This CDR3 spans 15 amino acids. CDR3 amino acids: CAAKGLAGVQNEQFF. The DNA for the CDR3 is TGTGCCGCCAAGGGACTAGCGGGGGTCCAGAATGAGCAGTTCTTC.

The V and J genes are TRBV5-1 and TRBJ1-1; D might be TRBD1 (6 bases). This CDR3 comprises 13 residues. Trimming shortened V by 3 bases and J by 5 bases, and 11 bases separated the two germline ends. Germline V CDR1 and CDR2: SGHRS, YFSETQ. CDR3 amino acids: CASSSYRETEAFF. CDR3 in DNA: TGCGCCAGCAGCTCCTACAGGGAGACTGAAGCTTTCTTT.

This rearrangement joins TRBV7-2 to TRBJ2-3; 8 bases match TRBD2. The CDR3 has 17 residues. Trimming removed 0 bases from V and 6 bases from J; junction bases left unmatched: 11. Germline values: CDR1 SGHTA, CDR2 FQGNSA. The CDR3 sequence is CASSLAFIGTSYDTQYF. CDR3 nucleotides: TGTGCCAGCAGCTTAGCCTTCATCGGGACTAGTTACGATACGCAGTATTTT.

This clone was seen just once. The rearrangement links TRBV2 to TRBJ1-1; D unclear. Germline V gene data show CDR1 as SNHLY and CDR2 as FYNNEI. This CDR3 has 14 residues. The germline V and J ends were trimmed by 3 bases and 1 base, with 9 bases remaining between them. DNA for the CDR3: TGTGCCAGCAGTGAGGTGGGAGCGAACACTGAAGCTTTCTTT. Translation: CASSEVGANTEAFF.

The J gene is TRBJ1-5, the V gene TRBV6-1; no clear D. This CDR3 spans 14 amino acids. Looked up from germline, CDR1 is MNHNS and CDR2 is SASEGT. V was shortened by 2 bases and J by 2 bases, with 7 bases between the two germline ends. CDR3 sequence reads: CASSERVGNQPQHF. The CDR3 nucleotides read TGTGCCAGCAGTGAACGGGTAGGCAATCAGCCCCAGCATTTT.

This chain links TRBV6-5 with TRBJ1-5, with a possible D match to TRBD1 (6 bases). The germline CDR1 and CDR2 sequences are MNHEY and SVGAGI. With 5 bases removed from V and 1 base from J, the gap between germline ends came to 12 bases. The CDR3 is 15 residues long. Written as DNA, the CDR3 is TGTGCCAGCAGTCCTCGACAGGAGAGCAATCAGCCCCAGCATTTT. Amino acid sequence: CASSPRQESNQPQHF.

This sequence joins TRBV9 and TRBJ1-3; D remains ambiguous. CDR3 length: 14 residues. Trimming cost V 0 bases and J 4 bases, with 8 bases left between them. Germline-derived CDR1 and CDR2 are SGDLS and YYNGEE. The chain's CDR3 is CASSVEPVGNTIYF. CDR3 DNA sequence: TGTGCCAGCAGCGTAGAACCGGTCGGAAACACCATATATTTT.

This clone occurred once. V and J are TRBV19 and TRBJ1-6; D is uncertain. Germline V lookup: CDR1 LNHDA, CDR2 SQIVND (reference sequence). Trimming pared 0 bases from V and 14 bases from J, leaving 5 bases between. The CDR3 sequence is 11 residues long. This CDR3 reads CASSIDRALHF. In DNA form, the CDR3 reads TGTGCCAGTAGTATAGACCGAGCCCTCCACTTT.

This clone has just a few counts. The chain employs TRBV19 and TRBJ1-5, with TRBD1 matching over 10 bases. Germline-derived CDR1 and CDR2 are LNHDA and SQIVND (reference sequence). Unmatched junction bases numbered 5, after V lost 7 bases and J lost 5 bases. The CDR3 covers 14 residues. As DNA, the CDR3 is TGTGCCAGTATCGGACAGGGGGAATATCAGCCCCAGCATTTT. It specifies CASIGQGEYQPQHF.

This clone has a single count. The chain uses TRBV5-1 and TRBJ2-7; 9 bases are a match to TRBD2. The CDR3 has 15 amino acids. Germline V gene lookup returns CDR1 SGHRS and CDR2 YFSETQ. V was clipped by 5 bases and J by 2 bases; unmatched bases: 8. The CDR3 nucleotides are TGCGCCAGCAGGGCTGGGACTAGCACTACCTACGAGCAGTACTTC. It is translated as CASRAGTSTTYEQYF.

The gene calls are TRBV7-7 and TRBJ1-2; D is uncertain. V gave up 1 base and J gave up 0 bases, with 9 bases separating them. This CDR3 is built from 15 residues. Germline values: CDR1 SSHAT, CDR2 FNYEAQ (reference sequence). The CDR3 bases are TGTGCCAGCAGCTTAGGGCACCCAGCTAACTATGGCTACACCTTC. Translation gives CASSLGHPANYGYTF.

This clone occurred a few times. The chain is built from TRBV28 and TRBJ1-2; unclear D gene. Germline CDR1 is MDHEN and CDR2 is SYDVKM. Deletions cut 6 bases from V and 1 base from J, with 12 bases between. This CDR3 is 14 amino acids long. The CDR3 is CASSSGERNYGYTF. Written as DNA, the CDR3 is TGTGCCAGCAGCTCCGGAGAACGTAACTATGGCTACACCTTC.

V and J are TRBV19 and TRBJ1-1; D unresolved. V gave up 5 bases and J gave up 7 bases, with 11 bases separating them. The CDR3 sequence is 12 residues long. Germline V gives CDR1 LNHDA, CDR2 SQIVND (reference sequence). This chain's CDR3 is CASSPTGFEAFF. The CDR3 nucleotides read TGTGCCAGTAGTCCCACCGGGTTTGAAGCTTTCTTT.

The chain joins TRBV28 to TRBJ1-4; 7 nucleotides align to TRBD1. The CDR3 is 14 amino acids. Trimming at V came to 3 bases and at J to 5 bases, leaving 3 bases not matched to a gene. Germline assignment: CDR1 MDHEN and CDR2 SYDVKM. CDR3 amino acids: CASSFGQENEKLFF. The CDR3, as DNA: TGTGCCAGCAGTTTCGGACAGGAGAATGAAAAACTGTTTTTT.